This T cell receptor beta chain was sequenced during a study of shared clonotypes between healthy human individuals. Overall study context: CD4 naive cells filled three plates per donor, CD4 memory three, CD8 naive two and CD8 memory one.

Negatively enriched CD4+ T cells were divided by CD45RA into naive and memory. V lost 7 bases and J lost 3, with 12 bases in between. Germline assignment: CDR1 SNHLY and CDR2 FYNNEI. This CDR3 has 13 residues. TCRdb's copy holds only in-frame clones and misses some; the assay was immunoSEQ multiplex PCR. This repertoire shows 2 million to 2.5 million clones, roughly 90% found once; its top ten account for 0.37%. Sequenced input: naive CD4+ T cells from PBMCs. As for subset: CD45RA+ positively selected. This TCR derives from a man aged 18 to 30 in good health. Some clones in this sample may be carry-over from other donors' samples. This chain joins TRBV2 and TRBJ1-1, with D possibly matching TRBD1 (5 bases). The CDR3 reads CASNREQDTEAFF. DNA for the CDR3: TGTGCCAGCAACCGAGAACAGGACACTGAAGCTTTCTTT.